This T cell receptor beta chain was sequenced for a study of Graves' ophthalmopathy and Graves' hyperthyroidism. CDR1 and CDR2 (germline): MNHEY, SVGAGI. This CDR3 comprises 17 residues. V dropped 0 bases and J dropped 1; count of bases not matched to a gene: 6. Study conclusions and caveats: Progression of ophthalmopathy was predicted by the model with 65% to 71% sensitivity and around 72% specificity. Blood shared most expanded thyroid clonotypes above 0.001 frequency.

This clonotype was recorded at least ten times. Its antigen is not identified. Every ophthalmopathy donor presented moderate-to-severe activity, CAS ≥3, NOSPECS ≥4 and duration under 3 months. An approximately 10 ml volume of fresh peripheral blood provided the PBMCs. Amplifying from RNA transcripts, the study obtained TCR beta CDR3 regions. RT-PCR with HTBI primers came first, then second-round multiplex PCR. TCRdb called the multiplex PCR reads again in MiXCR, with one record for every CDR3 protein. The sample consists of approximately 41,000 distinct CDR3 sequences, around 50% of them appearing once.

The J gene is TRBJ2-3, the V gene TRBV6-5; TRBD1 matches at 8 bases. This clonotype was sampled from an adult man with Graves' ophthalmopathy. The sequencing input was peripheral blood. In DNA form, the CDR3 reads TGTGCCAGCAGTTACTCGTCAGGGGGCGGCGGCACAGATACGCAGTATTTT. Its protein is CASSYSSGGGGTDTQYF.